These 7 T cell receptor beta chains were all obtained from the same sample, sequenced in a study of regulatory T cells in long-lasting Graves disease. Combining iRepertoire HTBI primers with Arm-PCR of CDR3 regions, the authors built TCR beta libraries. TCRdb called the multiplex PCR reads again in MiXCR, with one record for every CDR3 protein. This table holds 200,000 to 300,000 distinct CDR3 sequences, 20% to 25% found once. Time point described: newly diagnosed GD, antithyroid drugs for less than 3 months. PBMCs provided the RNA from which the TCR library was made. The sequenced sample was peripheral blood mononuclear cells (PBMCs), obtained at new diagnosis, from a patient treated with antithyroid drugs. The receptor set was obtained from a female donor with Graves disease.

This clonotype was seen a handful of times. This rearrangement joins TRBV4-1 to TRBJ2-1, with 12 bases lining up with TRBD1. V shed 1 base and J 8 bases; nucleotides not matched to a gene: 6. Germline loops: CDR1 MGHRA, CDR2 YSYEKL. The length of the CDR3 is 16 residues. The CDR3 loop is CASSQALGTGGYEQFF. The CDR3 coding sequence is TGCGCCAGCAGCCAAGCCCTCGGGACAGGGGGCTATGAGCAGTTCTTC.

This clonotype occurred many times. This chain connects TRBV7-6 to TRBJ2-5; D is uncertain. The CDR3 is 13 residues long. V was cut by 5 bases and J by 5 bases, with 12 bases left in between. CDR1 and CDR2 from the germline V gene are SGHVS and FNYEAQ. The DNA of the CDR3 is TGTGCCAGCAGCACCCGCAGCAGGGAGACCCAGTACTTC. The encoded protein is CASSTRSRETQYF.

This clonotype was picked up a small number of times. A much larger clone differs by one base, so this may be a read error. This rearrangement joins TRBV5-1 to TRBJ1-2; a possible D gene is TRBD1 (5 bases). Germline CDR1 SGHRS, CDR2 YFSETQ. The germline V and J ends were trimmed by 1 base and 6 bases, with 7 bases remaining between them. The CDR3 covers 12 residues. Here the CDR3 reads CASSLRGDGYTF. DNA for the CDR3: TGCGCCAGCAGCTTGCGGGGGGATGGCTACACCTTC.

A word on this clonotype: A far larger clone is one nucleotide away, so this likely arose from a read error. This chain connects TRBV11-2 to TRBJ2-1, with D possibly TRBD2 on 6 matching bases. This CDR3 spans 17 amino acids. V lost 1 base and J lost 10, with 23 bases in between. Germline CDR1 SGHAT, CDR2 FQNNGV. DNA for the CDR3: TGTGCCAGCAGCTTAGTATCTAGCGTTGGCCCTAGCTACGAGCAGTTCTTC. Translating it yields CASSLVSSVGPSYEQFF.

This clonotype was seen repeatedly, ten times or more. This chain links TRBV6-1 with TRBJ2-5; TRBD2 aligns across 11 bases. CDR3 length: 15 residues. From germline, CDR1 is MNHNS and CDR2 SASEGT. Trimming cost V 7 bases and J 5 bases; bases outside gene matches: 9. The chain's CDR3 is CASNLLAGARETQYF. Written as DNA, the CDR3 is TGTGCCAGCAACCTACTAGCGGGAGCGAGGGAGACCCAGTACTTC.

In its sample, this clonotype was seen many times. CDR3 protein: CSARTAMNTEAFF. The CDR3 DNA reads TGCAGTGCGCGGACAGCCATGAACACTGAAGCTTTCTTT. The chain recombines TRBV20-1 with TRBJ1-1, with D perhaps matching TRBD1 (6 bases). From germline, CDR1 is DFQATT and CDR2 SNEGSKA (reference sequence). V dropped 6 bases and J dropped 0 bases, with 11 bases sitting between them. This CDR3 region has 13 residues.

Ten or more counts support this clonotype. The chain links TRBV5-7 to TRBJ1-5, with a possible D match to TRBD1 (5 bases). TRBV5-7 has ORF status, its function being uncertain. The V and J ends lost 7 bases and 2 bases respectively, with 16 bases between them. This CDR3 spans 15 amino acids. CDR3 nucleotide sequence: TGTGCCAGCCCGGTAGACTGGGGGGGCAATCAGCCCCAGCATTTT. Translating gives CASPVDWGGNQPQHF.